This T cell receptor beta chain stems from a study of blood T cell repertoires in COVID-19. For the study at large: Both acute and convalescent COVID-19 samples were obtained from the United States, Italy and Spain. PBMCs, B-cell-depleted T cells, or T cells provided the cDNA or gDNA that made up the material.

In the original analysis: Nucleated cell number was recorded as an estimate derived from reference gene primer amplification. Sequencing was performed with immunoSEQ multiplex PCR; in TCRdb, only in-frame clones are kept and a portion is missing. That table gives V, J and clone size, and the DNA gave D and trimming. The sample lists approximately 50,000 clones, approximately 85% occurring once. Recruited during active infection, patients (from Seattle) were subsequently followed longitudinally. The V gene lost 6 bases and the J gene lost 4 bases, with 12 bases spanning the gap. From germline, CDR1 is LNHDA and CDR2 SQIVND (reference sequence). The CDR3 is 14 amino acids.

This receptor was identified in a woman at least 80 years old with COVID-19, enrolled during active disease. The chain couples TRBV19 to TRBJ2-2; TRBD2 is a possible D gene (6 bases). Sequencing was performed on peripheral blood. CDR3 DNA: TGTGCCAGTAGGGAGGGCCTAAGCACCGGGGAGCTGTTTTTT. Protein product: CASREGLSTGELFF.